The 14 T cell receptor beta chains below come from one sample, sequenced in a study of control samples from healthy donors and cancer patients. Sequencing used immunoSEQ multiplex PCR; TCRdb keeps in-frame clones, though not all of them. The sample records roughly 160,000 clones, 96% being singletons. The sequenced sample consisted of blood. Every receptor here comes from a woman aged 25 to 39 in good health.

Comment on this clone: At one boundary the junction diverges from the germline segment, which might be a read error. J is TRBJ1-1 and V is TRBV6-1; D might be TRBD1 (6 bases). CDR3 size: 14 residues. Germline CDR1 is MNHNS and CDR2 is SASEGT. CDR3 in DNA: TGTGCCAGCAGTAAAGCAGGGGAGGTCACTGAAGCTTTCTTT. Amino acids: CASSKAGEVTEAFF.

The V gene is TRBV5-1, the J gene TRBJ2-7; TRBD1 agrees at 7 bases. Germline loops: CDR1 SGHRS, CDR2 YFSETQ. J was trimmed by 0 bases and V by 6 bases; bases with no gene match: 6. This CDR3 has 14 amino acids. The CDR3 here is CASNPTGSSYEQYF. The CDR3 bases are TGCGCCAGCAACCCGACAGGGAGCTCCTACGAGCAGTACTTC.

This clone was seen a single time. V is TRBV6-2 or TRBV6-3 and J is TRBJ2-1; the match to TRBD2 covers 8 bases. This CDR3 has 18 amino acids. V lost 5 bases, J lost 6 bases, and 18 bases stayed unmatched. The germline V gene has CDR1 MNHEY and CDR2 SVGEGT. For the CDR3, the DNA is TGTGCCAGCAGTCATACGGGAGGGGCCAGGGGTAAAGGCAATGAGCAGTTCTTC. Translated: CASSHTGGARGKGNEQFF.

In DNA form, the CDR3 reads TGTGCCAGCAGTCCTCGACGGGATCAGCCCCAGCATTTT. This codes for CASSPRRDQPQHF. The chain uses TRBV6-4 and TRBJ1-5; no definite D call. Between the trimmed V and J ends, which lost 5 bases and 5 bases, there was a span of 10 bases. Germline V CDR1 and CDR2: MRHNA, SNTAGT. The CDR3 consists of 13 residues.

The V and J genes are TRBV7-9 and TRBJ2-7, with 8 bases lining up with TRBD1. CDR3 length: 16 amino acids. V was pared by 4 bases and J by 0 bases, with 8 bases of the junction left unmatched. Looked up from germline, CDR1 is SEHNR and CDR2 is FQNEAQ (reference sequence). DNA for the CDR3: TGTGCCAGCAGCTCCTCGACAGGGGAAAGCTCCTACGAGCAGTACTTC. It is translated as CASSSSTGESSYEQYF.

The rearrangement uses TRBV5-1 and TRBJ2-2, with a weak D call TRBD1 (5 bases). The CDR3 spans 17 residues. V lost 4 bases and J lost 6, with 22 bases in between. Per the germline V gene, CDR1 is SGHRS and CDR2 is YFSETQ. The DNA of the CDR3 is TGCGCCAGCAGCAGCCCTTGGACACCTCGGTTATCCGGGGAGCTGTTTTTT. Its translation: CASSSPWTPRLSGELFF.

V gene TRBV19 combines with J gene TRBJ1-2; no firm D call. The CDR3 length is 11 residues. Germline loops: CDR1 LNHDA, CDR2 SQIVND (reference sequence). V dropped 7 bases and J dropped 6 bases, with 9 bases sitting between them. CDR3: CASNGRHGYTF. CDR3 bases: TGTGCCAGTAACGGCAGGCATGGCTACACCTTC.

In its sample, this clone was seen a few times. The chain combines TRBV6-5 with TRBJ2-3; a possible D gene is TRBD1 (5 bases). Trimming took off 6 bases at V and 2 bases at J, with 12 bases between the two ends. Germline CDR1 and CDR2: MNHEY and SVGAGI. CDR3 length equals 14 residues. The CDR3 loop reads CASRTGAFTDTQYF. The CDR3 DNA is TGTGCCAGCAGAACAGGTGCCTTCACAGATACGCAGTATTTT.

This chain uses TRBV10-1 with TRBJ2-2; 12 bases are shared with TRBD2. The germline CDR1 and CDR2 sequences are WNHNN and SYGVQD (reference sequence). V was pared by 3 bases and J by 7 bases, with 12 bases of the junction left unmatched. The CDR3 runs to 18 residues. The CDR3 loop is CASSEQEPGLAGGGELFF. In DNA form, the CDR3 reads TGCGCCAGCAGTGAACAAGAGCCGGGACTAGCGGGCGGCGGGGAGCTGTTTTTT.

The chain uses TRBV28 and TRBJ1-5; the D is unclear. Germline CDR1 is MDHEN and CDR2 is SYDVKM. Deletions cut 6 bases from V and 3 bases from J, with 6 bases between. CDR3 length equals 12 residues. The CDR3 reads CASRQSNQPQHF. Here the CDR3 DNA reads TGTGCCAGCAGGCAGTCCAATCAGCCCCAGCATTTT.

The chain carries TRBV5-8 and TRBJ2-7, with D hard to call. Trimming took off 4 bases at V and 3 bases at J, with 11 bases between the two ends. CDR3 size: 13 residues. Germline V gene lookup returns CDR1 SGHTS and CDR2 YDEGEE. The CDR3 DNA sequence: TGTGCCAGCAGCCGGACGGCTGGCTACGAGCAGTACTTC. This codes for CASSRTAGYEQYF.

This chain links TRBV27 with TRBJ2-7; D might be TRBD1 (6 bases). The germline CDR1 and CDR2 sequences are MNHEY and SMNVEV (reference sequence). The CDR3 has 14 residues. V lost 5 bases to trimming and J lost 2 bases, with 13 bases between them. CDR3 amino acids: CASSLRTVTYEQYF. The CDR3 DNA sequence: TGTGCCAGCAGTCTACGGACAGTGACCTACGAGCAGTACTTC.

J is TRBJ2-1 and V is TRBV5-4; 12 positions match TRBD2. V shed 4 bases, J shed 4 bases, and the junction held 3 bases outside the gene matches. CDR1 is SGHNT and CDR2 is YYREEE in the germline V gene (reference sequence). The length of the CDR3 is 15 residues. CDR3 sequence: CASSLTSGGYNEQFF. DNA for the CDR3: TGTGCCAGCAGCCTAACTAGCGGGGGGTACAATGAGCAGTTCTTC.

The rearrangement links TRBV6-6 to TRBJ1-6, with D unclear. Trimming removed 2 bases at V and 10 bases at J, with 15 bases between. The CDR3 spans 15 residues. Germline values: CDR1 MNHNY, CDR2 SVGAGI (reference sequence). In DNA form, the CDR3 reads TGTGCCAGCAGTTACCGATCGAGGGATAGGTCACCCCTCCACTTT. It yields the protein CASSYRSRDRSPLHF.